These T cell receptor beta chains were read from a single sample in a study of CD8+CD57+ T cells in acquired aplastic anemia. MiXCR was run by TCRdb on the reads, yielding one entry per CDR3 protein. Among around 500,000 distinct CDR3 sequences listed, 25% to 40% were seen once. Input material: sorted CD4+, CD8+, or CD8+CD57+ T cells (not recorded which) from PBMCs. These receptors all stem from a human donor with aplastic anemia. Each CDR3 is given with its conserved first and last residue. The D gene is left open where the match is weak. Rows give clone size only sometimes, using once, few, many, or a class for an expanded clone.

v_call	cdr3_length	clone_size	d_call	cdr3_aa
TRBV14	15	-	TRBD2	CASSPGLGLRNEQFF
TRBV7-2	15	few	TRBD1	CASSSRTGYNEKLFF
TRBV6-1	15	few	-	CASSRLAASTDTQYF
TRBV9	14	many	-	CASSVAVGSETQYF
TRBV15	15	once	TRBD1	CATSRGTAANYGYTF
TRBV6-5	14	few	-	CASSYTQTSYEQYF
TRBV14	13	-	-	CASSQVHSNEQFF
TRBV29-1	14	many	-	CSVEDRGSTDTQYF
TRBV9	15	many	TRBD1	CASSVDQGANGEQYF
TRBV11-2	16	few	TRBD1	CASSWWDSLRGTEAFF
TRBV5-5	16	-	TRBD1	CASSLTSGTANEKLFF
TRBV20-1	12	many	-	CSAPTGSYGYTF
TRBV2	13	-	TRBD1	CASKDRGQDGYTF